The source of this TCR beta chain is a study of T cells in Graves' hyperthyroidism and ophthalmopathy. Study-wide findings and caveats: Before onset, ophthalmopathy was predicted by the model a median roughly 6.8 months earlier. Clonotypes that were expanded in thyroid above 0.001 mostly appeared in blood too.

This clonotype was seen ten or more times. Its specificity is not known. Using RNA transcripts as the source, TCR beta CDR3 regions were amplified. The primer set for the first-round RT-PCR of the TCR CDR3 was HTBI. Using its own MiXCR run on the multiplex PCR reads, TCRdb lists one record per CDR3 protein. The profile shows roughly 640,000 distinct CDR3 sequences, around 16% of them singletons. Disease lasting under 3 months, a NOSPECS grade of at least 4, and a Clinical Activity Score of at least 3 were features of the ophthalmopathy patients. Any patient presenting with uncontrolled infection, other autoimmune disease, pregnancy or lactation was left out. Germline CDR1 and CDR2: SQVTM and ANQGSEA. The CDR3 consists of 17 residues. V was cut by 1 base and J by 0 bases, with 15 bases left in between.

What was sequenced was blood. The TCR comes from a woman in her forties with Graves' ophthalmopathy. The J gene is TRBJ2-2, the V gene TRBV29-1; D possibly corresponds to TRBD2 (5 bases). The DNA of the CDR3 is TGCAGCGTTGAAGTAGAAGGGTTTAGCGCGAACACCGGGGAGCTGTTTTTT. It is translated as CSVEVEGFSANTGELFF.